Listed below are T cell receptor beta chains from one sample, sequenced in a study of technical replicates of blood from a few donors. Using immunoSEQ multiplex PCR, the repertoire was profiled, and TCRdb retains in-frame clones only, with some absent. The sample has more than 90,000 clones; roughly 95% are singletons. Sequenced: T cells isolated from PBMCs. These receptors were taken from a human donor in good health. CDR3s include the opening cysteine and the closing phenylalanine or tryptophan. The D gene is left open where the match is weak. Not all rows give a size; the values are once, few, many and, for expanded clones, a class.

12	TRBV6-1	.	.	TRBJ2-3	CASTQDTDTQYF	TGTGCCAGCACACAAGACACAGATACGCAGTATTTT
15	TRBV19	.	.	TRBJ2-7	CASSISGTGAYEQYF	TGTGCCAGTAGTATAAGTGGAACGGGGGCCTACGAGCAGTACTTC
16	TRBV6-1	.	TRBD2	TRBJ2-2	CASSETGTRGTGELFF	TGTGCCAGCAGTGAAACCGGGACTAGGGGGACCGGGGAGCTGTTTTTT
14	TRBV7-9	.	TRBD1	TRBJ2-1	CASSFRDRPNEQFF	TGTGCCAGCAGCTTTCGGGACAGGCCCAATGAGCAGTTCTTC
15	TRBV6-5	.	.	TRBJ1-2	CASSYGDSNNYGYTF	TGTGCCAGCAGTTACGGCGACAGTAATAACTATGGCTACACCTTC
14	TRBV30	.	.	TRBJ1-2	CAWNSGLLFGGYTF	TGTGCCTGGAACTCCGGACTTCTCTTCGGCGGCTACACCTTC
12	TRBV12-5	.	.	TRBJ2-7	CASGLSHDEQYF	TGTGCTAGTGGTTTGTCCCATGACGAGCAGTACTTC
16	TRBV5-6	.	.	TRBJ2-5	CASSSRPQGYEETQYF	TGTGCCAGCAGCTCCCGACCTCAGGGGTACGAAGAGACCCAGTACTTC
15	TRBV7-9	.	.	TRBJ1-2	CASRLAGLIQEGYTF	TGTGCCAGCAGACTTGCCGGACTGATTCAAGAAGGCTACACCTTC
18	TRBV27	.	TRBD1	TRBJ1-6	CASSKAPRTGVYNSPLHF	TGTGCCAGCAGCAAGGCCCCCCGGACAGGAGTCTATAATTCACCCCTCCACTTT
15	TRBV11-3	.	.	TRBJ2-7	CASSFEQGVSYEQYF	TGTGCCAGCAGCTTCGAACAGGGCGTCAGCTACGAGCAGTACTTC
14	TRBV11-2	.	.	TRBJ2-1	CASSLVQRNNEQFF	TGTGCCAGCAGCTTAGTCCAGCGGAACAATGAGCAGTTCTTC
15	TRBV7-6	.	TRBD1	TRBJ2-3	CASTLGTGSTDTQYF	TGTGCCAGCACCCTTGGGACAGGGAGCACAGATACGCAGTATTTT
13	TRBV10-3	.	.	TRBJ2-1	CAIRTTSLYEQFF	TGTGCCATCAGAACGACTAGTTTGTATGAGCAGTTCTTC
19	TRBV27	.	.	TRBJ2-7	CASSPSWRGRLFATYEQYF	TGTGCCAGCAGTCCCAGTTGGCGGGGGCGACTGTTTGCAACTTACGAGCAGTACTTC
11	TRBV20-1	.	.	TRBJ2-7	CSTPEGYEQYF	TGCAGCACCCCAGAGGGCTACGAGCAGTACTTC
14	TRBV5-1	.	TRBD1	TRBJ2-7	CASSFGTGKYEQYF	TGCGCCAGCAGCTTCGGGACAGGGAAATACGAGCAGTACTTC
18	TRBV19	.	TRBD2	TRBJ2-2	CASTRGLAGGSRSGELFF	TGTGCCAGTACAAGAGGACTAGCGGGAGGCTCCCGGTCCGGGGAGCTGTTTTTT
13	TRBV29-1	.	TRBD1	TRBJ1-2	CSVDRGPLRGYTF	TGCAGCGTTGATAGGGGGCCACTCAGGGGCTACACCTTC
12	TRBV10-3	.	.	TRBJ1-2	CAIGGKNYGYTF	TGTGCCATCGGAGGGAAGAACTATGGCTACACCTTC
14	TRBV18	.	TRBD2	TRBJ2-7	CASSPGTRTNEQYF	TGTGCCAGCTCACCTGGGACTAGGACGAACGAGCAGTACTTC
11	TRBV28	.	.	TRBJ2-1	CASGSSRVQFF	TGTGCCAGTGGATCTTCCAGGGTCCAGTTCTTC
15	TRBV6-1	.	TRBD1	TRBJ2-2	CASSVPRDSTGELFF	TGTGCCAGCAGTGTACCCCGGGACAGCACCGGGGAGCTGTTTTTT
15	TRBV5-1	.	.	TRBJ2-5	CASSLGTGLGETQYF	TGCGCCAGCAGCTTGGGAACTGGGCTGGGAGAGACCCAGTACTTC
16	TRBV5-4	.	.	TRBJ1-2	CASSLVGRGANYGYTF	TGTGCCAGCAGCTTGGTCGGCAGGGGCGCTAACTATGGCTACACCTTC
18	TRBV5-6	.	TRBD2	TRBJ2-6	CASSLSVGGASGANVLTF	TGTGCCAGCAGCTTGAGTGTCGGGGGGGCCTCTGGGGCCAACGTCCTGACTTTC
15	TRBV5-8	.	.	TRBJ1-5	CASSLGGRSNQPQHF	TGTGCCAGCAGCTTGGGGGGGCGTAGCAATCAGCCCCAGCATTTT
14	TRBV5-6	.	.	TRBJ1-1	CASSLVGGYTEAFF	TGTGCCAGCAGCTTGGTGGGAGGGTACACTGAAGCTTTCTTT
14	TRBV5-1	.	.	TRBJ2-7	CASSSRVGSYEQYF	TGCGCCAGCAGCTCCAGGGTAGGGTCCTACGAGCAGTACTTC
14	TRBV29-1	.	.	TRBJ2-7	CSVETLGRDYEQYF	TGCAGCGTTGAGACCCTGGGGCGGGACTACGAGCAGTACTTC
17	TRBV6-1	.	TRBD2	TRBJ2-7	CASSEYLAGAAPYEQYF	TGTGCCAGCAGTGAATACCTAGCGGGAGCTGCGCCCTACGAGCAGTACTTC
16	TRBV9	.	.	TRBJ1-2	CASSGGHGSRGPGYTF	TGTGCCAGCAGCGGGGGACACGGCTCGAGGGGTCCTGGCTACACCTTC
11	TRBV12-5	.	.	TRBJ1-1	CASVLATEAFF	TGTGCTAGTGTCCTGGCCACTGAAGCTTTCTTT
16	TRBV9	once	TRBD1	TRBJ2-7	CASSGPGTGGPYEQYF	TGTGCCAGCAGCGGTCCCGGGACAGGGGGACCCTACGAGCAGTACTTC
17	TRBV19	.	.	TRBJ1-2	CASSATGRGERPGGYTF	TGTGCCAGTAGTGCCACCGGGAGGGGGGAAAGGCCGGGTGGCTACACCTTC
16	TRBV5-1	.	TRBD1	TRBJ1-3	CASSPEGGTTGNTIYF	TGCGCCAGCAGCCCGGAAGGGGGCACGACTGGAAACACCATATATTTT
17	TRBV7-8	once	TRBD2	TRBJ2-3	CASSSVLLAGGPDTQYF	TGTGCCAGCAGCTCCGTTCTCCTAGCGGGAGGACCAGATACGCAGTATTTT
17	TRBV2	.	TRBD1	TRBJ2-2	CASSAPTDRANTGELFF	TGTGCCAGCAGCGCCCCGACGGACAGGGCCAACACCGGGGAGCTGTTTTTT
15	TRBV2	.	TRBD1	TRBJ1-1	CASSETGTGGTEAFF	TGTGCCAGCAGTGAGACGGGGACAGGCGGCACTGAAGCTTTCTTT
12	TRBV5-1	.	.	TRBJ1-3	CASSLEGNTIYF	TGCGCCAGCAGCTTAGAGGGAAACACCATATATTTT
14	TRBV11-3	.	TRBD2	TRBJ2-1	CASSLEGGYNEQFF	TGTGCCAGCAGCTTAGAGGGGGGGTACAATGAGCAGTTCTTC
12	TRBV19	.	.	TRBJ2-7	CARSTSSYEQYF	TGTGCCAGATCGACTAGCTCCTACGAGCAGTACTTC
19	TRBV4-2	.	TRBD2	TRBJ2-3	CASSRTSGGTSFFTDTQYF	TGTGCCAGCAGCCGGACTAGCGGGGGGACCTCCTTCTTCACAGATACGCAGTATTTT
13	TRBV27	.	.	TRBJ2-7	CASSLSDTTRQYF	TGTGCCAGCAGTTTATCGGATACTACGAGGCAGTACTTC
13	TRBV19	.	.	TRBJ1-2	CASSIEGVNGYTF	TGTGCCAGTAGTATAGAAGGAGTCAATGGCTACACCTTC
11	TRBV29-1	.	.	TRBJ2-1	CSLAEYNEQFF	TGCAGTTTAGCCGAATACAATGAGCAGTTCTTC
16	TRBV28	.	.	TRBJ2-4	CASNQDTSLAKNIQYF	TGTGCCAGCAACCAGGACACATCACTAGCCAAAAACATTCAGTACTTC
14	TRBV28	.	.	TRBJ1-1	CASSSGQPNTEAFF	TGTGCCAGCAGCTCCGGACAGCCTAACACTGAAGCTTTCTTT
14	TRBV7-9	.	.	TRBJ2-3	CASSLDRSTDTQYF	TGTGCCAGCAGTCTGGACAGAAGCACAGATACGCAGTATTTT
16	TRBV11-3	.	TRBD1	TRBJ1-1	CASSPGTGGANTEAFF	TGTGCCAGCAGCCCGGGGACAGGGGGCGCCAACACTGAAGCTTTCTTT
14	TRBV5-5	.	.	TRBJ2-5	CASSLNRGGETQYF	TGTGCCAGCAGCTTGAATAGGGGGGGAGAGACCCAGTACTTC
15	TRBV7-6	.	.	TRBJ1-1	CASSLGQAMNTEAFF	TGTGCCAGCAGCTTAGGACAGGCGATGAACACTGAAGCTTTCTTT
15	TRBV27	.	.	TRBJ2-3	CASSLRRGRTDTQYF	TGTGCCAGCAGTTTACGGAGGGGGCGCACAGATACGCAGTATTTT